The sequence of this T cell receptor beta chain was determined in a study of cytomegalovirus exposure and HLA in healthy donors. Study-level background: The same platform was used for the 95 to 150 validation repertoires and the approximately 700 first-cohort repertoires, a later analysis reported.

The validation cohort, a group of more than 95 subjects, included the donors and was separate from the roughly 720-subject first cohort. Study-level results: There were some public TCRs occurring in many donors, but most TCR sequences were rare.

Points on this clone: Its antigen is not known.

Per germline, CDR1 SGHTA and CDR2 FQGTGA. The CDR3 extends over 20 amino acids. J gave up 0 bases and V 4 bases, and 16 bases lay outside the gene matches. Data came from immunoSEQ multiplex PCR; TCRdb stores just in-frame clones and leaves some out. The repertoire holds roughly 80,000 clones, with approximately 94% as singletons. This sequence originates from a woman younger than 30 in good health and CMV-seropositive. The sequenced sample consisted of PBMCs. This sequence joins TRBV7-3 and TRBJ2-1, with 9 bases identical to TRBD2. CDR3 loop: CASSYGPPLTSGRSYNEQFF. The DNA for the CDR3 is TGTGCCAGCAGCTACGGCCCCCCTTTGACTAGCGGCCGCTCCTACAATGAGCAGTTCTTC.